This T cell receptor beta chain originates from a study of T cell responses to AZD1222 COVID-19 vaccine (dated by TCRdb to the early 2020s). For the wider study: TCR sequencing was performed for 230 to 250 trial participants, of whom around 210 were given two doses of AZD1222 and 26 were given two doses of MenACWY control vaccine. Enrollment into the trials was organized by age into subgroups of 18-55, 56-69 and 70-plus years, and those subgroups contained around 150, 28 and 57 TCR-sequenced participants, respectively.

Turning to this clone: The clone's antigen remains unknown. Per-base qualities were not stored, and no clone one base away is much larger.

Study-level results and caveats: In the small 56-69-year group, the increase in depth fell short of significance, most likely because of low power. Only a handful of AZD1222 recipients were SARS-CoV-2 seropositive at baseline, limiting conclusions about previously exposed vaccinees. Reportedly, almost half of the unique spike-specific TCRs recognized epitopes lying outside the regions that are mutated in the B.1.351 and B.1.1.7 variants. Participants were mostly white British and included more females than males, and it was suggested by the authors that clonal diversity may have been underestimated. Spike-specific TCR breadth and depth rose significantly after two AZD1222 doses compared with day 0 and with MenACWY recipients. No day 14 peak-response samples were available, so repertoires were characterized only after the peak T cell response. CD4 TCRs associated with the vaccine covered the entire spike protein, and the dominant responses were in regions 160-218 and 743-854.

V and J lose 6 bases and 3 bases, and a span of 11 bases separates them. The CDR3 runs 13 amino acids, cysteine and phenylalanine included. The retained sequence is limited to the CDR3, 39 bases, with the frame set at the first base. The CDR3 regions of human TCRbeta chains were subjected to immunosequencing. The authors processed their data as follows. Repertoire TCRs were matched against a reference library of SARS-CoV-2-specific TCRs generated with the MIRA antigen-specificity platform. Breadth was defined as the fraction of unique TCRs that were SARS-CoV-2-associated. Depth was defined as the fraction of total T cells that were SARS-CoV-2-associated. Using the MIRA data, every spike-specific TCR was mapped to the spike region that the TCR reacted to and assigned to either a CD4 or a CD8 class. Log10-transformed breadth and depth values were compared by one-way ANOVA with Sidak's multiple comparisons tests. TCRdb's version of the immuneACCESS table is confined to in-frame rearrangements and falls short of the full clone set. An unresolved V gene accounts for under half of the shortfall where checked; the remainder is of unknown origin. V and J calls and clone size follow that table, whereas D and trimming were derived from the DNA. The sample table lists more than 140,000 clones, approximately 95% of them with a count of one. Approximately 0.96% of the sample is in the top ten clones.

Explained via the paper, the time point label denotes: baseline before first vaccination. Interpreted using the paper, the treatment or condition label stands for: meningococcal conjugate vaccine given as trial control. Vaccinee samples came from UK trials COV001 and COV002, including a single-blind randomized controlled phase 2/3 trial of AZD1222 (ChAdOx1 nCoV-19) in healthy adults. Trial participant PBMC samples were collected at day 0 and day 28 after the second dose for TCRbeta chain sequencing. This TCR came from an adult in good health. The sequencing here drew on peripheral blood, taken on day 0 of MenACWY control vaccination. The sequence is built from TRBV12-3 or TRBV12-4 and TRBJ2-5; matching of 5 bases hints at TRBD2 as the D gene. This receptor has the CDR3 CASRSEREETQYF. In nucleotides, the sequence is TGTGCCAGCAGATCCGAGAGGGAAGAGACCCAGTACTTC.